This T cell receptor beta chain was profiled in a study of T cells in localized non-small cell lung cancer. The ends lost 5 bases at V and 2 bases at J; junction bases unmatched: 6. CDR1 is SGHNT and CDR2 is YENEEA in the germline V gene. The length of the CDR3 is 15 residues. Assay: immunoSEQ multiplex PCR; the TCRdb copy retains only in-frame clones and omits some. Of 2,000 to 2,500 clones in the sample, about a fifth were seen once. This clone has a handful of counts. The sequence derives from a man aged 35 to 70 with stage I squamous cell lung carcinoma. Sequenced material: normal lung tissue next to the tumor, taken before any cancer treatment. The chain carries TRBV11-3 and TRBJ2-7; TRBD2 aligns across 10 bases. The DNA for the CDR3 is TGTGCCAGCAGCCCCAGCGGGACTAGCGCCTACGAGCAGTACTTC. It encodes CASSPSGTSAYEQYF.